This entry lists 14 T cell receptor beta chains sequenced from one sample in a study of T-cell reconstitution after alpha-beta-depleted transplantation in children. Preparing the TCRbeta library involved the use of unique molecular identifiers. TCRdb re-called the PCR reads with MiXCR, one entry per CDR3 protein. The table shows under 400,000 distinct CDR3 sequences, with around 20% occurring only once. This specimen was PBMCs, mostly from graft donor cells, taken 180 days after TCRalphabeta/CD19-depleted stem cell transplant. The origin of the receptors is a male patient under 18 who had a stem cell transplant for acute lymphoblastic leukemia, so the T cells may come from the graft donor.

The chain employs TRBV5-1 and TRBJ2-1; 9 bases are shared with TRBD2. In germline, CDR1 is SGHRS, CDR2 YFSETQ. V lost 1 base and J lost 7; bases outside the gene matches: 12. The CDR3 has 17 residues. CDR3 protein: CASSLSGTSRRVNEQFF. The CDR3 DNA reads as TGCGCCAGCAGCTTGTCGGGGACTAGCAGGAGAGTAAATGAGCAGTTCTTC.

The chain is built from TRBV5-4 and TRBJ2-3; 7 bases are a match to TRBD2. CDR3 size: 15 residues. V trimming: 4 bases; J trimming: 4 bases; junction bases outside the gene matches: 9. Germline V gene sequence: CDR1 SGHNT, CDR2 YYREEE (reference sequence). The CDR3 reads CASSRLGGSPDTQYF. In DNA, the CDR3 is TGTGCCAGCAGCCGGCTTGGCGGGAGTCCAGATACGCAGTATTTT.

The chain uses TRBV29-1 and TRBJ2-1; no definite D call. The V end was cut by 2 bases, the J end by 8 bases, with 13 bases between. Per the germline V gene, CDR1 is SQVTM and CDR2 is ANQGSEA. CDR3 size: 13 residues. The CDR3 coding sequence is TGCAGCGTTGAAACCCAGGCAGACGATGAGCAGTTCTTC. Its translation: CSVETQADDEQFF.

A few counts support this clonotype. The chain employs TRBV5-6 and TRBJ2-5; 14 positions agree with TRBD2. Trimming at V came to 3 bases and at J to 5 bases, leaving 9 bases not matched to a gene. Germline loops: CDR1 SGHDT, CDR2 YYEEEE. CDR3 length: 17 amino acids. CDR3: CASSSGLAGALGETQYF. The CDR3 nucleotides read TGTGCCAGCAGCTCGGGACTAGCGGGAGCCTTGGGGGAGACCCAGTACTTC.

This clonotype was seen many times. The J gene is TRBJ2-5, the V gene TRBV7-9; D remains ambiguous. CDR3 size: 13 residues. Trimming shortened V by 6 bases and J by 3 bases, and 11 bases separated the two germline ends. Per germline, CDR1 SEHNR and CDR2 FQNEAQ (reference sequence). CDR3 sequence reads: CASRQEGEETQYF. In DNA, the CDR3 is TGTGCCAGCAGGCAAGAAGGAGAAGAGACCCAGTACTTC.

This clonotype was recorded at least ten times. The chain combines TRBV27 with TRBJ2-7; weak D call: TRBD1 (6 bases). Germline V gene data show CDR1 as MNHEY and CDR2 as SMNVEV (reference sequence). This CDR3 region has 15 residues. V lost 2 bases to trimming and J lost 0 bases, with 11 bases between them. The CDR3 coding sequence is TGTGCCAGCAGTTTAGTAGGGACAAGCTCCTACGAGCAGTACTTC. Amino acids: CASSLVGTSSYEQYF.

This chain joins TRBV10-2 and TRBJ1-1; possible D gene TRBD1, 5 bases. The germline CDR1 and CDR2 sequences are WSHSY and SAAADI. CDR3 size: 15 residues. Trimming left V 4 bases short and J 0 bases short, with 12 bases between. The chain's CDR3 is CASSAGPGLNTEAFF. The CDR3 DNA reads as TGCGCCAGCAGTGCGGGGCCGGGACTGAACACTGAAGCTTTCTTT.

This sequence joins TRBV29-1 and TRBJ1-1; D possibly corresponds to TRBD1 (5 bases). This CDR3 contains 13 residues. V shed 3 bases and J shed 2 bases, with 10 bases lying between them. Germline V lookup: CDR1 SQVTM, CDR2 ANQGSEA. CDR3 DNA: TGCAGCGTTGAGGGGGGTGGAAACACTGAAGCTTTCTTT. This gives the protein CSVEGGGNTEAFF.

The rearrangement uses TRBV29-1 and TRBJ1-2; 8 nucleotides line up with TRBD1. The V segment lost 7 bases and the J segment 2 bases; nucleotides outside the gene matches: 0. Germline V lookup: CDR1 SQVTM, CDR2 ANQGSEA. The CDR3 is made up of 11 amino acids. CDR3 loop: CSGTGNYGYTF. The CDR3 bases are TGCAGCGGGACAGGGAACTATGGCTACACCTTC.

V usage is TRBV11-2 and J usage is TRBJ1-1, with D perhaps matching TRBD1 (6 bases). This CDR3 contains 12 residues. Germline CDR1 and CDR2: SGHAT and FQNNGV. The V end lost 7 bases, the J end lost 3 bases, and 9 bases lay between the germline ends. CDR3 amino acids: CASKGGHTEAFF. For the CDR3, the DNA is TGTGCCAGCAAAGGGGGACACACTGAAGCTTTCTTT.

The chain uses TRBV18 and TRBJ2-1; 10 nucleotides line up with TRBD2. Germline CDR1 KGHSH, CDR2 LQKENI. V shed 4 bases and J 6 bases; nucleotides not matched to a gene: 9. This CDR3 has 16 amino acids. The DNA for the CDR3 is TGTGCCAGCTCACTGCAGCGGGAGGGCCACGGCAATGAGCAGTTCTTC. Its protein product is CASSLQREGHGNEQFF.

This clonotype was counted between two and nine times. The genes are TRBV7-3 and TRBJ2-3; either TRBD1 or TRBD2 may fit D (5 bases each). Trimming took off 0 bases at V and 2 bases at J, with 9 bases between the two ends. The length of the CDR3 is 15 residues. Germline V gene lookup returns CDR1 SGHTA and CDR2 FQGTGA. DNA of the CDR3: TGTGCCAGCAGCTTAACTGGGGGAAACACAGATACGCAGTATTTT. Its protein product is CASSLTGGNTDTQYF.

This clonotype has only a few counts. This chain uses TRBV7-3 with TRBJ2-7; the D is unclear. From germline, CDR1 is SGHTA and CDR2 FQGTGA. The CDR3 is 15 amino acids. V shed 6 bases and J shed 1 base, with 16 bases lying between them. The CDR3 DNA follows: TGTGCCAGCAGTAGTGCCACACTGGATTCCTACGAGCAGTACTTC. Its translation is CASSSATLDSYEQYF. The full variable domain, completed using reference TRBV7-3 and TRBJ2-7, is GAGVSQTPSNKVTEKGKYVELRCDPISGHTALYWYRQSLGQGPEFLIYFQGTGAADDSGLPNDRFFAVRPEGSVSTLKIQRTERGDSAVYLCASSSATLDSYEQYFGPGTRLTVT.

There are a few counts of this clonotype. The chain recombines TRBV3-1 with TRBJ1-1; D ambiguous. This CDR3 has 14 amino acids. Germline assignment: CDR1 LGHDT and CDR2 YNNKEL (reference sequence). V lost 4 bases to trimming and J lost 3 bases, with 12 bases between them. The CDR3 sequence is CASSRGNSDTEAFF. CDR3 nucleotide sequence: TGTGCCAGCAGCCGCGGAAATTCTGACACTGAAGCTTTCTTT.